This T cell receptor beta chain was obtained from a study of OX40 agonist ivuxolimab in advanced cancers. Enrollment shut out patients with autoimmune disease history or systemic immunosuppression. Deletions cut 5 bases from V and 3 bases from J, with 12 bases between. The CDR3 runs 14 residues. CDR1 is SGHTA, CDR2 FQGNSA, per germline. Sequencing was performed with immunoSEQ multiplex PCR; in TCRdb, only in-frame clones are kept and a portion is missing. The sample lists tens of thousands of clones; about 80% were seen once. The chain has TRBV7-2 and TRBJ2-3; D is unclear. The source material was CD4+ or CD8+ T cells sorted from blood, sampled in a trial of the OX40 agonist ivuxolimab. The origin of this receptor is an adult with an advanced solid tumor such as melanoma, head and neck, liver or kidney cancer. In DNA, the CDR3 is TGTGCCAGCAGCCCCCCTTACGGAACAGATACGCAGTATTTT. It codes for CASSPPYGTDTQYF. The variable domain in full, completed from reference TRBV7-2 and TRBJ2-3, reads GAGVSQSPSNKVTEKGKDVELRCDPISGHTALYWYRQSLGQGLEFLIYFQGNSAPDKSGLPSDRFSAERTGGSVSTLTIQRTQQEDSAVYLCASSPPYGTDTQYFGPGTRLTVL.